This is a list of T cell receptor beta chains from one sample in a study of cytomegalovirus exposure and HLA in healthy donors. Only in-frame clones appear in the TCRdb table, and some are missing; sequencing was by immunoSEQ multiplex PCR. This sample carries 90,000 or so clones, around 84% of them seen once, and the ten largest clones take approximately 20%. The sequencing input was PBMCs. The source of these receptors is a man aged 18 to 29 in good health and CMV-seropositive. Each CDR3 is given with its conserved first and last residue. D genes are given only for firm matches. A row's size may be missing; if present it is once, few, many or a size class.

TRBJ2-2	few	.	TRBV6-4	CASSDSGVSTGELFF	TGTGCCAGCAGTGACTCGGGAGTCAGCACCGGGGAGCTGTTTTTT
TRBJ2-7	.	.	TRBV4-2	CASSQDWAETYEQYF	TGTGCCAGCAGCCAAGATTGGGCAGAAACCTACGAGCAGTACTTC
TRBJ1-2	few	.	TRBV4-1	CASSQVTGLSYDYGYTF	TGCGCCAGCAGCCAGGTCACGGGGTTATCATATGACTATGGCTACACCTTC
TRBJ2-2	once	TRBD2	TRBV11-2	CASRLTSGKTGELFF	TGTGCCAGCAGGTTGACTAGCGGAAAAACCGGGGAGCTGTTTTTT
TRBJ2-1	.	.	TRBV7-2	CASSPLHEQFF	TGTGCCAGCAGCCCCCTCCATGAGCAGTTCTTC
TRBJ2-3	.	.	TRBV19	CASGPSGTDTQYF	TGTGCCAGTGGCCCCTCTGGCACAGATACGCAGTATTTT
TRBJ1-5	few	TRBD1	TRBV19	CASTIGRDRVKDQPQHF	TGTGCCAGTACTATCGGACGGGACAGGGTTAAGGATCAGCCCCAGCATTTT
TRBJ1-4	.	TRBD1	TRBV6-6	CASRGQGQDEKLFF	TGTGCCAGCAGAGGACAGGGCCAGGATGAAAAACTGTTTTTT
TRBJ2-1	.	.	TRBV7-9	CASSSTYRGLLEQFF	TGTGCCAGCAGCTCTACATACAGGGGACTTTTGGAGCAGTTCTTC
TRBJ1-4	.	.	TRBV7-8	CASSQTRQFGEKLFF	TGTGCCAGCAGCCAGACGAGGCAATTTGGTGAAAAACTGTTTTTT
TRBJ1-5	.	.	TRBV2	CASRAGPNQPQHF	TGTGCCAGCAGGGCGGGGCCCAATCAGCCCCAGCATTTT
TRBJ2-1	few	.	TRBV7-3	CASSLTTYNEQFF	TGTGCCAGCAGCTTAACTACTTACAATGAGCAGTTCTTC
TRBJ2-5	.	TRBD1	TRBV28	CASSLGQGVQETQYF	TGTGCCAGCAGTTTGGGCCAGGGGGTCCAAGAGACCCAGTACTTC
TRBJ2-5	.	.	TRBV13	CASSLELTRHQETQYF	TGTGCCAGCAGCTTAGAACTCACCAGGCACCAAGAGACCCAGTACTTC
TRBJ2-4	.	TRBD2	TRBV28	CASSLRVGLAGIIAKNIQYF	TGTGCCAGCAGTTTAAGGGTGGGACTAGCGGGGATTATAGCCAAAAACATTCAGTACTTC
TRBJ1-2	.	.	TRBV7-9	CASSLVQGNFGYTF	TGTGCCAGCAGCTTAGTGCAGGGAAATTTTGGCTACACCTTC
TRBJ2-3	.	TRBD1	TRBV5-1	CASSQPGQAADTQYF	TGCGCCAGCAGCCAACCGGGACAGGCTGCAGATACGCAGTATTTT
TRBJ1-1	.	.	TRBV28	CASNKQGRDPEAFF	TGTGCCAGCAACAAACAGGGAAGGGACCCTGAAGCTTTCTTT
TRBJ2-7	.	.	TRBV27	CASRSGHHYEQYF	TGTGCCAGCAGATCAGGACACCACTACGAGCAGTACTTC
TRBJ2-1	.	TRBD2	TRBV5-1	CASSLTLPGGSYNEQFF	TGCGCCAGCAGCTTGACCCTTCCGGGGGGCTCCTACAATGAGCAGTTCTTC
TRBJ1-3	.	TRBD1	TRBV5-1	CASSDRASAGNTIYF	TGCGCCAGCAGCGACAGGGCCTCTGCTGGAAACACCATATATTTT
TRBJ2-7	.	TRBD2	TRBV10-3	CAISKDGTRSYEQYF	TGTGCCATCAGTAAAGACGGGACTAGAAGTTACGAGCAGTACTTC
TRBJ1-4	.	TRBD1	TRBV6-1	CASSVDRGNEKLFF	TGTGCCAGCAGTGTGGACAGGGGGAATGAAAAACTGTTTTTT
TRBJ1-1	.	.	TRBV11-2	CASSETGGGTEAFF	TGTGCCAGCAGCGAAACAGGTGGGGGGACTGAAGCTTTCTTT
TRBJ1-2	.	.	TRBV2	CASSEGPDYGYTF	TGTGCCAGCAGTGAGGGGCCCGACTATGGCTACACCTTC
TRBJ2-5	.	.	TRBV5-4	CASSLRGFETQYF	TGTGCCAGCAGCTTGAGGGGGTTTGAGACCCAGTACTTC
TRBJ2-1	.	.	TRBV29-1	CSVDRYDNEQFF	TGCAGCGTTGACCGCTACGACAATGAGCAGTTCTTC
TRBJ2-2	.	TRBD2	TRBV5-6	CASSLRLAGVDTGELFF	TGTGCCAGCAGCTTACGACTAGCGGGAGTCGACACCGGGGAGCTGTTTTTT
TRBJ2-5	.	TRBD1	TRBV4-1	CASSREGTGRGGETQYF	TGCGCCAGCAGCCGGGAAGGGACAGGGAGAGGGGGAGAGACCCAGTACTTC
TRBJ2-1	.	TRBD1	TRBV10-3	CAISPGQGRNEQFF	TGTGCCATCAGTCCGGGACAGGGGAGAAATGAGCAGTTCTTC
TRBJ2-4	.	.	TRBV6-1	CASRPDNRDIQYF	TGTGCCAGCAGGCCGGACAATAGGGACATTCAGTACTTC
TRBJ2-5	.	.	TRBV10-3	CAIRGPEKETQYF	TGTGCCATCAGGGGCCCCGAAAAAGAGACCCAGTACTTC
TRBJ2-1	.	TRBD2	TRBV28	CASSFAGLAGINEQFF	TGTGCCAGCAGTTTTGCGGGGCTAGCGGGAATCAATGAGCAGTTCTTC
TRBJ2-1	.	.	TRBV29-1	CSVEDVRGSSYNEQFF	TGCAGCGTTGAAGACGTACGAGGGAGCTCCTACAATGAGCAGTTCTTC
TRBJ2-7	.	TRBD2	TRBV5-1	CASSLTGRTSGPREQYF	TGCGCCAGCAGCTTGACGGGTAGGACTAGCGGGCCTCGCGAGCAGTACTTC
TRBJ1-1	few	.	TRBV4-1	CASSLRTAMNTEAFF	TGCGCCAGCAGCCTCCGGACAGCAATGAACACTGAAGCTTTCTTT
TRBJ2-5	.	TRBD2	TRBV19	CASSTYASGGIQETQYF	TGTGCCAGTAGTACCTATGCTAGCGGGGGGATCCAAGAGACCCAGTACTTC
TRBJ2-3	.	TRBD2	TRBV7-9	CASSLVASGRASDTQYF	TGTGCCAGCAGCTTAGTAGCTAGCGGGAGGGCCTCAGATACGCAGTATTTT
TRBJ2-7	.	.	TRBV28	CASSLFGLSSYEQYF	TGTGCCAGCAGTTTATTCGGACTTAGCTCCTACGAGCAGTACTTC
TRBJ2-3	.	.	TRBV4-2	CASSQVWGSPTDTQYF	TGTGCCAGCAGCCAAGTATGGGGCAGCCCCACAGATACGCAGTATTTT
TRBJ1-4	.	.	TRBV6-1	CASSQGEKLFF	TGCGCCAGCAGTCAGGGTGAAAAACTGTTTTTT
TRBJ1-2	.	.	TRBV28	CASSTPRGTARLGYTF	TGTGCCAGCAGTACCCCCCGGGGAACAGCTCGGCTCGGCTACACCTTC
TRBJ2-2	.	TRBD1	TRBV19	CASSRTGTGELFF	TGTGCCAGTAGCAGGACAGGGACGGGGGAGCTGTTTTTT
TRBJ1-1	.	.	TRBV28	CASRTLGRGRNTEAFF	TGTGCCAGCAGAACCCTGGGCAGGGGAAGGAACACTGAAGCTTTCTTT
TRBJ1-3	.	.	TRBV18	CASSLRGTAGNTIYF	TGTGCCAGCTCACTCCGGGGGACGGCTGGAAACACCATATATTTT
TRBJ1-1	once	TRBD1	TRBV4-1	CASSVGQGALTEAFF	TGCGCCAGCAGCGTTGGACAGGGGGCCTTGACTGAAGCTTTCTTT
TRBJ2-1	.	.	TRBV12-5	CASGRNYRDNEQFF	TGTGCTAGTGGCCGGAATTACAGGGACAATGAGCAGTTCTTC